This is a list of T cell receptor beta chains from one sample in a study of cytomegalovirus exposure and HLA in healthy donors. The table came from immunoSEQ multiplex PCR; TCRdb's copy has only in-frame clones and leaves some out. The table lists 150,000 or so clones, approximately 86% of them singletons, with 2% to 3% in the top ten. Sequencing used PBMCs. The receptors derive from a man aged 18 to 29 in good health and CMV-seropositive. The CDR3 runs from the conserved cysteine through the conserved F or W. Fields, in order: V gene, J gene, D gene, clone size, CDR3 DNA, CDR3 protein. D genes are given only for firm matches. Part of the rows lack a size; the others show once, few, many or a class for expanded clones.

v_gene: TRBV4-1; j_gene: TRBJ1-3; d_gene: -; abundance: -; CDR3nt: TGCGCCAGCAGCCAAGTCGCAGTCTCTGGAAACACCATATATTTT; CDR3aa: CASSQVAVSGNTIYF
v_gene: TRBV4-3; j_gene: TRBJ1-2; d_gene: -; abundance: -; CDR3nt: TGCGCCAGCAGCCGCGCTAGGGGCGAGGATGGCTACACCTTC; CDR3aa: CASSRARGEDGYTF
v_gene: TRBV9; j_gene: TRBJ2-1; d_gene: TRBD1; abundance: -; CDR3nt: TGTGCCAGCAGCGCCGGGGACAGCCGGGATGAGCAGTTCTTC; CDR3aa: CASSAGDSRDEQFF
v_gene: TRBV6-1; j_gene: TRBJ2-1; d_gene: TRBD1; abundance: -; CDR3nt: TGTGCCAGCAGTGAAGCGGGACAGGGCTACAATGAGCAGTTCTTC; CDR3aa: CASSEAGQGYNEQFF
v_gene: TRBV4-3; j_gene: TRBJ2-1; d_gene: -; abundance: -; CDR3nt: TGCGCCAGCAGCCCCAGGGGTAAGAGCTCCTACAATGAGCAGTTCTTC; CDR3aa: CASSPRGKSSYNEQFF
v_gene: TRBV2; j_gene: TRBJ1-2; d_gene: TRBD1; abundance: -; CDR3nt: TGTGCCGGATCACTGGGGACAGGACTAGGGGGCTACACCTTC; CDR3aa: CAGSLGTGLGGYTF
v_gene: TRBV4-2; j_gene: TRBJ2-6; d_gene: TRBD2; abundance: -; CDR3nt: TGTGCCAGCAGCCAAGATGTAGCGGGAGTTGTATCTGGGGCCAACGTCCTGACTTTC; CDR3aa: CASSQDVAGVVSGANVLTF
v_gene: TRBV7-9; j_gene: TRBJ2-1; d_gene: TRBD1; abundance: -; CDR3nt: TGTGCCAGCAGCTTAACAGGGGGGCTTATGCAGTTCTTC; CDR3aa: CASSLTGGLMQFF
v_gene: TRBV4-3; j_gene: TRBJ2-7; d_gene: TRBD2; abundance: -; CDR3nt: TGCGCCAGCAGCCAAGATCAGGCGGGAGGTTACGAGCAGTACTTC; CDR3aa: CASSQDQAGGYEQYF
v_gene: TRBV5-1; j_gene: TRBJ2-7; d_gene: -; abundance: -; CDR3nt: TGCGCCAGCAGCTTGAAAGCCCCCTACGAGCAGTACTTC; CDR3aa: CASSLKAPYEQYF
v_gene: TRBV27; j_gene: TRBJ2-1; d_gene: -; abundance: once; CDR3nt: TGTGCCAGCAGAAGGGGAAGCTCCTACAATGAGCAGTTCTTC; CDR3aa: CASRRGSSYNEQFF
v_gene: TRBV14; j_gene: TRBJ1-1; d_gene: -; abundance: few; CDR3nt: TGTGCCAGCAGTACTAATGAAGCTTTCTTT; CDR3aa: CASSTNEAFF